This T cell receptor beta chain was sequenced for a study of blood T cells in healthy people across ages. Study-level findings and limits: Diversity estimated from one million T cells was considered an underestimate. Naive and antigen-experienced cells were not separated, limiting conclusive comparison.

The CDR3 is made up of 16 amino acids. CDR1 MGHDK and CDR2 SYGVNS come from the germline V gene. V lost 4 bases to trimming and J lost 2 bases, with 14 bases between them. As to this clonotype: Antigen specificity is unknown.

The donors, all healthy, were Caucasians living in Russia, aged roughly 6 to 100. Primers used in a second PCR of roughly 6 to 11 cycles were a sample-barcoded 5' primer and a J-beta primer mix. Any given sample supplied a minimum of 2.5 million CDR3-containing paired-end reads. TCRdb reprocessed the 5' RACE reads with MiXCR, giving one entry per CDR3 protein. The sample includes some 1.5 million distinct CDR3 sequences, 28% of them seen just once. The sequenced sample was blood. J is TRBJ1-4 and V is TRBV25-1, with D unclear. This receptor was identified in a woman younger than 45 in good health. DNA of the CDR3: TGTGCCAGCAGTGGTACACCGGAACAGACTAATGAAAAACTGTTTTTT. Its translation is CASSGTPEQTNEKLFF.